This TCR beta chain was found in a study of T cell responses to AZD1222 COVID-19 vaccine. Germline V CDR1 and CDR2: KGHDR, SFDVKD. Deletions cut 7 bases from V and 5 bases from J, with 19 bases between. This CDR3 has 15 amino acids. Sequencing used immunoSEQ multiplex PCR; TCRdb keeps in-frame clones, though not all of them. The sample shows around 130,000 clones, 80% to 90% of them seen only once. Some second doses came at about 4 weeks and others at about 12 weeks; these were pooled. Study-wide results and caveats: Seropositive at baseline were only five or six AZD1222 recipients. There were vaccine-associated CD4 TCRs across spike, dominant at 160-218 and 743-854. Researchers took repertoire samples only after the peak T cell response had come.

A remark on this clone: Its target is not known.

This chain links TRBV24-1 with TRBJ2-5; possible D gene TRBD2, 5 bases. The sample consisted of peripheral blood, taken 28 days after the second AZD1222 dose. This TCR was recovered from an adult who received the AZD1222 COVID-19 vaccine. CDR3 protein: CATSPRRRTGETQYF. CDR3 in DNA: TGTGCCACCAGCCCTCGGAGGCGGACTGGCGAGACCCAGTACTTC.